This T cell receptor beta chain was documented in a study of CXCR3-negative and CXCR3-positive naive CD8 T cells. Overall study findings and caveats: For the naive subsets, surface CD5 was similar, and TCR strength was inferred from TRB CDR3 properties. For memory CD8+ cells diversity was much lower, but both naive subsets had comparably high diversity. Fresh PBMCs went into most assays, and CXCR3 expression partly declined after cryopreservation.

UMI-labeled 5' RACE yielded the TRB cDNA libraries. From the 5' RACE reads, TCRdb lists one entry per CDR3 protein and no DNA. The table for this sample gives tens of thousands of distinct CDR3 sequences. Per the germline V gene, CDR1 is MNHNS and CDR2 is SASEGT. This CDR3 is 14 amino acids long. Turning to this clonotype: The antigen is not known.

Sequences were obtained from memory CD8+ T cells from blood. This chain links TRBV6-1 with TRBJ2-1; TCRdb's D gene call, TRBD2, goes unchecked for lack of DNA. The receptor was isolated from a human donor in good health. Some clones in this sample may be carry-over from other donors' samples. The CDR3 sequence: CASRQVTSGVEQFF.